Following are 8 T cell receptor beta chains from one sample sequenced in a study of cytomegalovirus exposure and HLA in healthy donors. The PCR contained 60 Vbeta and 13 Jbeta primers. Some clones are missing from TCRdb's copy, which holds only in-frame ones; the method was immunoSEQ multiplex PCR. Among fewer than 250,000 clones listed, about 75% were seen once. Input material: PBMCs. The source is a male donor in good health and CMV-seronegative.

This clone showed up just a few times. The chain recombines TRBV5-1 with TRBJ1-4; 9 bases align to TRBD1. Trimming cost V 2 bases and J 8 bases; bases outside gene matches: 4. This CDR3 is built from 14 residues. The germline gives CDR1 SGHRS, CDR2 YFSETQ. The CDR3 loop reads CASSLGTGIEKLFF. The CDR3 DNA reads TGCGCCAGCAGCTTAGGGACAGGGATCGAAAAACTGTTTTTT.

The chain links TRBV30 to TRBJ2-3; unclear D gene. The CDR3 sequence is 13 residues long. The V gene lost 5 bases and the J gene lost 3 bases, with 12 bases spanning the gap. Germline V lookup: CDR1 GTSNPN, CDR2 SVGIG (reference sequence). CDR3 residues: CAWDSSITDTQYF. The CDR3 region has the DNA TGTGCCTGGGATAGCAGTATAACAGATACGCAGTATTTT. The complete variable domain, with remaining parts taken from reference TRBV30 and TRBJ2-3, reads SQTIHQWPATLVQPVGSPLSLECTVEGTSNPNLYWYRQAAGRGLQLLFYSVGIGQISSEVPQNLSASRPQDRQFILSSKKLLLSDSGFYLCAWDSSITDTQYFGPGTRLTVL.

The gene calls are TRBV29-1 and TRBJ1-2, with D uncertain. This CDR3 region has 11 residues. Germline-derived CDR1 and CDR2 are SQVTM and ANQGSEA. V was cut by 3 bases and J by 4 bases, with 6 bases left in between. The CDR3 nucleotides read TGCAGCGTTGAGAGGAGCTATGGCTACACCTTC. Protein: CSVERSYGYTF.

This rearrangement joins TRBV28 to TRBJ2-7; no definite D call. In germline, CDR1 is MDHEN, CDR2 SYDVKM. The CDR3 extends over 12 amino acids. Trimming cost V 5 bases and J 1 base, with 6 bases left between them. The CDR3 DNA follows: TGTGCCAGCAGTACCGGGTCCTACGAGCAGTACTTC. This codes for CASSTGSYEQYF.

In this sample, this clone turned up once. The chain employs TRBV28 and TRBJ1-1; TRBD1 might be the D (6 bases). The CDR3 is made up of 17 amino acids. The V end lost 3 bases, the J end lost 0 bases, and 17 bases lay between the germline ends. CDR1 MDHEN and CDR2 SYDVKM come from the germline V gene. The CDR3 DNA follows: TGTGCCAGCAGTTTTTGGGGGCTGGAGTCCATGAACACTGAAGCTTTCTTT. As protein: CASSFWGLESMNTEAFF.

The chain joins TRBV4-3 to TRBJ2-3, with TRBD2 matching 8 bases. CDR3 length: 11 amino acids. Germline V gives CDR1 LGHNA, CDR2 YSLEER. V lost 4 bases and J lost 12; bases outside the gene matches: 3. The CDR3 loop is CASSPGGVQYF. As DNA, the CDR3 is TGCGCCAGCAGCCCGGGGGGGGTTCAGTATTTT.

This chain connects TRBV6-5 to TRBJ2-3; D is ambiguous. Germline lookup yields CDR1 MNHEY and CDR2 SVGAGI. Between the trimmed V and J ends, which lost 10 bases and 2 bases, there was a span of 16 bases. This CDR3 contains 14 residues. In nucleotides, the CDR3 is TGTGCCATCCTTAGTCTCGCCCACACAGATACGCAGTATTTT. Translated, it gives CAILSLAHTDTQYF.

The CDR3: CAVSRQNSNQPQHF. The CDR3 DNA reads TGTGCCGTATCCCGACAGAATAGCAATCAGCCCCAGCATTTT. The chain recombines TRBV27 with TRBJ1-5, with D possibly being TRBD1 (5 bases). The V and J ends lost 11 bases and 0 bases respectively, with 14 bases between them. Germline V gene lookup returns CDR1 MNHEY and CDR2 SMNVEV (reference sequence). This CDR3 comprises 14 residues.